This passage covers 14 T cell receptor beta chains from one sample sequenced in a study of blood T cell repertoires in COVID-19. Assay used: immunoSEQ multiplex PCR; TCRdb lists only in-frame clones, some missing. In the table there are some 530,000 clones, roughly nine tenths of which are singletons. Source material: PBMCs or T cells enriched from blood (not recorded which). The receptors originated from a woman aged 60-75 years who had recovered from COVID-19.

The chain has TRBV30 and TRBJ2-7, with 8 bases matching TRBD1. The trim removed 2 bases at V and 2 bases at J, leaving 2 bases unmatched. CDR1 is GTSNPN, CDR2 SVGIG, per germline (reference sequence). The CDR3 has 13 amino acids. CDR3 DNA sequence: TGTGCCTGGAGTCCAGGGGGCCCCTACGAGCAGTACGTC. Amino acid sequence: CAWSPGGPYEQYV.

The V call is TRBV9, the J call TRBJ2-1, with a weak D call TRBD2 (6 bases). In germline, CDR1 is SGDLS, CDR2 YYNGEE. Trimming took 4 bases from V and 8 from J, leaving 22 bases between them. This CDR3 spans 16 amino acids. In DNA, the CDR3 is TGTGCCAGCAGCTCAGTTATTCCGAATCGGAGGGATGAGCAGTTCTTC. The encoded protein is CASSSVIPNRRDEQFF.

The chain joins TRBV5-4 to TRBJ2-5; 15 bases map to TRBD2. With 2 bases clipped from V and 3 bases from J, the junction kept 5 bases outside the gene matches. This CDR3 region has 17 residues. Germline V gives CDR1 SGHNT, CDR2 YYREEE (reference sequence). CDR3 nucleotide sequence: TGTGCCAGCAGCTTCAGCAGGACTAGCGGGGGGGAAGAGACCCAGTACTTC. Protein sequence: CASSFSRTSGGEETQYF.

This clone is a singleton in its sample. CDR3 sequence reads: CSVYRGTDTQYF. For the CDR3, the DNA is TGCAGCGTTTACAGGGGGACAGATACGCAGTATTTT. V usage is TRBV29-1 and J usage is TRBJ2-3, with TRBD1 matching over 8 bases. Looked up from germline, CDR1 is SQVTM and CDR2 is ANQGSEA. V lost 5 bases, J lost 3 bases, and 1 base stayed unmatched. CDR3 size: 12 residues.

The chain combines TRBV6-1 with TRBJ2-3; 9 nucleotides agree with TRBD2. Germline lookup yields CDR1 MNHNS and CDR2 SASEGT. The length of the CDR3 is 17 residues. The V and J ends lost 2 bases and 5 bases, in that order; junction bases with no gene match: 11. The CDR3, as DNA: TGTGCCAGCAGTGAATTTGGCGGGGGGGAACCGTTAGATACGCAGTATTTT. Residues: CASSEFGGGEPLDTQYF.

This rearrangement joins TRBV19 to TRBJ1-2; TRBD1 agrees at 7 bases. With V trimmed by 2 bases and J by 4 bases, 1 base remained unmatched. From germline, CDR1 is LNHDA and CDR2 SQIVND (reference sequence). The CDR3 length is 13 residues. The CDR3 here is CASSITGAYGYTF. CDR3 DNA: TGTGCCAGTAGTATAACAGGGGCCTATGGCTACACCTTC.

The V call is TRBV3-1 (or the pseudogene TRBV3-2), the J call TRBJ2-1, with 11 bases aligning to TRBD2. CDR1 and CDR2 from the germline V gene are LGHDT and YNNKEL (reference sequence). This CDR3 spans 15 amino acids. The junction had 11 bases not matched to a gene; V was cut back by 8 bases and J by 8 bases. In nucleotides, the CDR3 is TGTGCCAGCGTCCTTAGCGGGGGGGCCTCTCATGAGCAGTTCTTC. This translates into CASVLSGGASHEQFF.

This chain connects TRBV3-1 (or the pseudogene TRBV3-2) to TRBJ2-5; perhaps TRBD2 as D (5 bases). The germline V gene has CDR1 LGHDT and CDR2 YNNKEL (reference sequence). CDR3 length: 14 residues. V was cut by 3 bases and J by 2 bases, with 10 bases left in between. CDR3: CASSQFGVQETQYF. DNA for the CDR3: TGTGCCAGCAGCCAGTTCGGGGTTCAAGAGACCCAGTACTTC.

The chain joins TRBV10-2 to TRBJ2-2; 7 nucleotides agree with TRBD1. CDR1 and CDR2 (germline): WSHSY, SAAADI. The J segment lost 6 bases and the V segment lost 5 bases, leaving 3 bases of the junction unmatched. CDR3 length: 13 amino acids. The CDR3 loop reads CASSSQGAGELFF. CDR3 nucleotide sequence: TGCGCCAGCAGTTCGCAGGGGGCCGGGGAGCTGTTTTTT.

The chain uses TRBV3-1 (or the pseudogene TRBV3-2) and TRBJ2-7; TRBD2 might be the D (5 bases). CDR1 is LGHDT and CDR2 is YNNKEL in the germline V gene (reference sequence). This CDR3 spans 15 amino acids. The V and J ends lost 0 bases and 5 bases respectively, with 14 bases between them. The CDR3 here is CASSQELLGRNEQYF. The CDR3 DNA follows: TGTGCCAGCAGCCAAGAGCTCCTGGGGAGAAACGAGCAGTACTTC.

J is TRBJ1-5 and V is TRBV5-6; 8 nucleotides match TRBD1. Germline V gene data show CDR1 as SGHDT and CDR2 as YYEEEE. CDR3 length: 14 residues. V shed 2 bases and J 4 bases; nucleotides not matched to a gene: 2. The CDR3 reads CASSFGQGNQPQHF. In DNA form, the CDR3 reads TGTGCCAGCAGCTTCGGACAGGGAAATCAGCCCCAGCATTTT. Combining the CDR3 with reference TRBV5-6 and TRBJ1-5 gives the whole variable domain DAGVTQSPTHLIKTRGQQVTLRCSPKSGHDTVSWYQQALGQGPQFIFQYYEEEERQRGNFPDRFSGHQFPNYSSELNVNALLLGDSALYLCASSFGQGNQPQHFGDGTRLSIL.

This CDR3 is CASSEAGQVYEQYF. The CDR3 DNA reads TGTGCCAGCAGTGAAGCGGGGCAGGTCTACGAGCAGTACTTC. V is TRBV6-1 and J is TRBJ2-7; the D gene is possibly TRBD1 (5 bases). The CDR3 contains 14 residues. Germline CDR1 reads MNHNS; CDR2 reads SASEGT. Trimming shortened V by 0 bases and J by 3 bases, and 9 bases separated the two germline ends.

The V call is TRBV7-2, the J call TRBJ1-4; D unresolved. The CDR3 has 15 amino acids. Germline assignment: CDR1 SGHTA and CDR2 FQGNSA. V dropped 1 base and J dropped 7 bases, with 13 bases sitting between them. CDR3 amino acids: CASSLGGAAGEKLFF. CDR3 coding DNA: TGTGCCAGCAGCTTAGGGGGAGCCGCGGGTGAAAAACTGTTTTTT.

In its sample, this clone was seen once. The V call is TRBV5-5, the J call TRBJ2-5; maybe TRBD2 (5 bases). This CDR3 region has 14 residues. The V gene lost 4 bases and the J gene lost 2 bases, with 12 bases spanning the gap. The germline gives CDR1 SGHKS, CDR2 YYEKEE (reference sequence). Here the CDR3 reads CASSPVRGQETQYF. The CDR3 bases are TGTGCCAGCAGCCCGGTCCGGGGTCAAGAGACCCAGTACTTC.